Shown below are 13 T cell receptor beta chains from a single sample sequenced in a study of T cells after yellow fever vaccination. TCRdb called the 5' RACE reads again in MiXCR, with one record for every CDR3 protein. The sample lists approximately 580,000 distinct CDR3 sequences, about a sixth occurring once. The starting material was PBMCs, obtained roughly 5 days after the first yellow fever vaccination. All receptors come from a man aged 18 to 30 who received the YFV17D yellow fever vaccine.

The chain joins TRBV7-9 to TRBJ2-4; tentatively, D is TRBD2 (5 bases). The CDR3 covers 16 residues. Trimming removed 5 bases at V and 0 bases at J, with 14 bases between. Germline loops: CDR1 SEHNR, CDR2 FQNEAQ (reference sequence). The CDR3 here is CASSPRTGIAKNIQYF. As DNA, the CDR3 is TGTGCCAGCAGCCCTAGGACGGGAATAGCCAAAAACATTCAGTACTTC.

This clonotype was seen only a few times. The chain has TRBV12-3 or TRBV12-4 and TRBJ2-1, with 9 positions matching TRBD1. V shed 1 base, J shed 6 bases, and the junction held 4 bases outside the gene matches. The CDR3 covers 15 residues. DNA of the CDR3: TGTGCCAGCAGTTTAGAAGGACAGGGGCGCAATGAGCAGTTCTTC. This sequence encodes CASSLEGQGRNEQFF.

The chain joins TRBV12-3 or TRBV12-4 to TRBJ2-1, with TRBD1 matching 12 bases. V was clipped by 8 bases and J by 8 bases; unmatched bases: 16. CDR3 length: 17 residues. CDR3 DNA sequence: TGTGCCAGCGGTGGGACAGGGGGCGATTACCCTCGAGATGAGCAGTTCTTC. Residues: CASGGTGGDYPRDEQFF.

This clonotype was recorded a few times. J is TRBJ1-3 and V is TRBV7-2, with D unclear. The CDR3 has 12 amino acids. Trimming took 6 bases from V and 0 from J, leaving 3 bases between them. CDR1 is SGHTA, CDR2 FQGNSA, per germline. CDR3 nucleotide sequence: TGTGCCAGCAGGAGCTCTGGAAACACCATATATTTT. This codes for CASRSSGNTIYF.

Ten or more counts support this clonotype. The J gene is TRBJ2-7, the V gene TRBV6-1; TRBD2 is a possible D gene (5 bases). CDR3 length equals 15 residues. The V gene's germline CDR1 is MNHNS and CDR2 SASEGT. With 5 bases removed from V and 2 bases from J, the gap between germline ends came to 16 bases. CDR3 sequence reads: CASSTPDGGTYEQYV. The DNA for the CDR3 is TGTGCCAGCAGTACCCCGGACGGAGGTACCTACGAGCAGTACGTC.

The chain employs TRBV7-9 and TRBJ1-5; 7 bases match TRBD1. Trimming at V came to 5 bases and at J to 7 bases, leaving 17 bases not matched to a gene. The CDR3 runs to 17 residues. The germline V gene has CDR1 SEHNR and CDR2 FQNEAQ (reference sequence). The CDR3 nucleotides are TGTGCCAGCAGCACGGGGGCGACAGGGAGTTTTGAGCAGCCCCAGCATTTT. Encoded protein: CASSTGATGSFEQPQHF.

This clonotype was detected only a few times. The CDR3: CASSLGEGFEQYF. The CDR3 DNA reads as TGCGCCAGCAGCTTGGGGGAGGGGTTCGAGCAGTACTTC. V and J are TRBV5-1 and TRBJ2-7, with TRBD2 matching over 7 bases. CDR1 and CDR2 from the germline V gene are SGHRS and YFSETQ. The ends lost 0 bases at V and 6 bases at J; junction bases unmatched: 3. The CDR3 extends over 13 amino acids.

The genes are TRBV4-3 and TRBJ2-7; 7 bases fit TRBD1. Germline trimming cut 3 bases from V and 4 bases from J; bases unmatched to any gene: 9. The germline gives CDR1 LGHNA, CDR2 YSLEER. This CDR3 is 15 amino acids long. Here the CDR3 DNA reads TGCGCCAGCAGCCATAGCCGGGACAGACGATACGAGCAGTACTTC. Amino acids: CASSHSRDRRYEQYF.

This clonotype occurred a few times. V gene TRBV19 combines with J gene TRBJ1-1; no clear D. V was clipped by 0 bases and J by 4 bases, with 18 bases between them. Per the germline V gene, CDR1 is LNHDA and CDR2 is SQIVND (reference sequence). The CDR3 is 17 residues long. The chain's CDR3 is CASSIDWSESRSTEAFF. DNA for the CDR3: TGTGCCAGTAGTATAGATTGGTCCGAATCAAGGAGCACTGAAGCTTTCTTT.

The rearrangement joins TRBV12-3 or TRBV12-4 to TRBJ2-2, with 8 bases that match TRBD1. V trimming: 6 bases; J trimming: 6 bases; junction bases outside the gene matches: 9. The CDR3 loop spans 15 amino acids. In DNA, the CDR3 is TGTGCCAGCAGACTCCGGGACAGGCTATCCGGGGAGCTGTTTTTT. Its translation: CASRLRDRLSGELFF.

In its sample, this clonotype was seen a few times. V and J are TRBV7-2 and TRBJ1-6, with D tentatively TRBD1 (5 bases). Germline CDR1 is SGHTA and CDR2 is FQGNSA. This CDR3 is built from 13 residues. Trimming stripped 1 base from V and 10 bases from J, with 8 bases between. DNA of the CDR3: TGTGCCAGCAGCTTAGGCCGGGGCTCACCCCTCCACTTT. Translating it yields CASSLGRGSPLHF.

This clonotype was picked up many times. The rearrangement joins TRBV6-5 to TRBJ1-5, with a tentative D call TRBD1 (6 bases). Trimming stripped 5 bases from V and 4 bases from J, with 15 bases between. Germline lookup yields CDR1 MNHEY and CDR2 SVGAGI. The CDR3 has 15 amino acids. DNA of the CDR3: TGTGCCAGCAGTCGCGACAGGTTTTCGAATCAGCCCCAGCATTTT. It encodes CASSRDRFSNQPQHF.

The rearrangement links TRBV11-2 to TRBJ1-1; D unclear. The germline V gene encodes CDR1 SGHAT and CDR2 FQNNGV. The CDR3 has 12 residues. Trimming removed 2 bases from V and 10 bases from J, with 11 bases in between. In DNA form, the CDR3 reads TGTGCCAGCAGCTTACTCGGAGGTTCAGCTTTCTTT. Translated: CASSLLGGSAFF.